This TCR beta chain was found in a study of T cell responses to AZD1222 COVID-19 vaccine. Study-wide context: Second-dose groups at about 4 or about 12 weeks were pooled.

Note on this clone: Its antigen is unknown.

With 5 bases clipped from V and 6 bases from J, the junction kept 9 bases outside the gene matches. The CDR3 has 14 amino acids. Germline V CDR1 and CDR2: KGHSH, LQKENI. Findings of the study overall: Mostly white British, mostly female donors; authors suggested clonal diversity may be underestimated.

Using immunoSEQ multiplex PCR, the repertoire was profiled, and TCRdb retains in-frame clones only, with some absent. This table holds nearly 110,000 clones, about 90% found once. The rearrangement uses TRBV18 and TRBJ1-1, with 7 nucleotides matching TRBD1. Material: peripheral blood, obtained on day 0 of AZD1222 vaccination. This TCR was recovered from an adult in good health. As DNA, the CDR3 is TGTGCCAGCTCATCGACAGGGATTGGCTCTGAAGCTTTCTTT. Its translation: CASSSTGIGSEAFF.